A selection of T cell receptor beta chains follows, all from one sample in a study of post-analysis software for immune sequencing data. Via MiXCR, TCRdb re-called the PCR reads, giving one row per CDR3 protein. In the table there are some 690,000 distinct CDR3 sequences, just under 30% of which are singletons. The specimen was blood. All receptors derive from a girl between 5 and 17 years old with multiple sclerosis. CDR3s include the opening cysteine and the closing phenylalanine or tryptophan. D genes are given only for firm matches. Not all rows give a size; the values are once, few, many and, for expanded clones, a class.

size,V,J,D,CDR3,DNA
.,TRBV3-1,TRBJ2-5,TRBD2,CASSQEVGLAGETQYF,TGTGCCAGCAGCCAAGAAGTAGGACTAGCGGGGGAGACCCAGTACTTC
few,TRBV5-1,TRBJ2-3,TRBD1,CASSPRGQGPTDTQYF,TGCGCCAGCAGCCCGAGGGGACAGGGCCCCACAGATACGCAGTATTTT
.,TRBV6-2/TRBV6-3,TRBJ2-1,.,CASSGALRGIQGEQFF,TGTGCCAGCAGCGGGGCCTTGCGAGGGATACAGGGTGAGCAGTTCTTC
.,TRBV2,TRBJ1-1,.,CASSESPTGWDTEAFF,TGTGCCAGCAGTGAATCCCCGACCGGGTGGGACACTGAAGCTTTCTTT
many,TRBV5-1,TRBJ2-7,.,CASSSTGTAYEQYF,TGTGCCAGCAGTTCCACCGGCACAGCCTACGAGCAGTACTTC
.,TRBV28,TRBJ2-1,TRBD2,CASSPTSGRYGEQFF,TGTGCCAGCAGTCCAACTAGCGGGAGATACGGGGAGCAGTTCTTC
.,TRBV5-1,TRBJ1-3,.,CASSLVGSGNTIYF,TGCGCCAGCAGCTTGGTCGGATCTGGAAACACCATATATTTT
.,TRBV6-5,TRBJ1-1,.,CASSDEQGLKAFF,TGTGCCAGCAGTGACGAACAGGGATTGAAGGCTTTCTTT
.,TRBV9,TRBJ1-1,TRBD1,CASSAEQGMNTEAFF,TGTGCCAGCAGCGCCGAACAGGGGATGAACACTGAAGCTTTCTTT
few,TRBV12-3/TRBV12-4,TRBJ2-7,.,CASSLVSGVHEQYF,TGTGCCAGCAGTTTAGTGTCTGGGGTCCACGAGCAGTACTTC
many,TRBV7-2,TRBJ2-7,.,CASSQPGLPTYEQYF,TGTGCCAGCAGCCAACCGGGTCTTCCTACCTACGAGCAGTACTTC
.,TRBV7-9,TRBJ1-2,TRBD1,CASSDRTGGWINYGYTF,TGTGCCAGCAGCGACCGGACAGGGGGATGGATTAACTATGGCTACACCTTC
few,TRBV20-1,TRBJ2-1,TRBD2,CSARVPLAGGGEQFF,TGCAGTGCTAGAGTGCCACTAGCGGGAGGGGGTGAGCAGTTCTTC
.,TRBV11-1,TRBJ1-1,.,CASSPGRPTEAFF,TGTGCCAGCAGCCCGGGCCGGCCCACTGAAGCTTTCTTT
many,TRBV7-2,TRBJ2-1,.,CATTPLAGAKYNEQFF,TGTGCTACCACCCCCTTGGCGGGGGCCAAGTACAATGAGCAGTTCTTC
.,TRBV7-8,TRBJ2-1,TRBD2,CASNRLAGGPGEQFF,TGTGCCAGCAACCGACTAGCGGGAGGGCCCGGTGAGCAGTTCTTC
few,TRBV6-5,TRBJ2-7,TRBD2,CASSYSEAGRGEQYF,TGTGCCAGCAGTTACTCTGAAGCGGGAAGAGGCGAGCAGTACTTC
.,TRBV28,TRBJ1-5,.,CASNPRVSNQPQHF,TGTGCCAGCAACCCCAGGGTCTCCAATCAGCCCCAGCATTTT
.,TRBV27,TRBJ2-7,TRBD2,CASSLWAGVSHNEQYF,TGTGCCAGCAGTCTATGGGCGGGAGTATCCCACAATGAGCAGTACTTC
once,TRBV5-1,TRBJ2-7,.,CASSSGTEFSYEQYF,TGCGCCAGCAGCTCCGGGACGGAGTTCTCCTACGAGCAGTACTTC
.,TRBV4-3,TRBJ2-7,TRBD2,CASSQGTSGGLAYEQYF,TGCGCCAGCAGCCAAGGGACTAGCGGGGGTCTCGCCTACGAGCAGTACTTC
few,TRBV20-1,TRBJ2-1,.,CSARGGLAASTYNEQFF,TGCAGTGCTAGAGGGGGGCTAGCGGCAAGCACCTACAATGAGCAGTTCTTC
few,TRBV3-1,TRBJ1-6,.,CASSPIGEPYNSPLHF,TGTGCCAGCAGCCCTATCGGGGAGCCGTACAATTCACCCCTCCACTTT
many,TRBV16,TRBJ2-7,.,CASSQGISYEQYF,TGTGCCAGCAGCCAAGGGATTTCCTACGAGCAGTACTTC
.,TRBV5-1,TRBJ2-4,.,CASSLGKAKNIQYF,TGCGCCAGCAGCCTAGGGAAGGCCAAAAACATTCAGTACTTC
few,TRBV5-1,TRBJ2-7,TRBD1,CASSAGQGTSYEQYF,TGCGCCAGCAGCGCCGGACAGGGAACTTCCTACGAGCAGTACTTC
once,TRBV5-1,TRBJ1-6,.,CASSGGTTNSPLHF,TGCGCCAGCAGCGGGGGGACAACTAATTCACCCCTCCACTTT
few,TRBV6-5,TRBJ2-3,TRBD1,CASVTGGGTQYF,TGTGCCAGCGTTACAGGGGGCGGCACGCAGTATTTT
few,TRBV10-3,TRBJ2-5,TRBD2,CAIKRQRGQETQYF,TGTGCCATCAAGCGACAGCGGGGGCAAGAGACCCAGTACTTC
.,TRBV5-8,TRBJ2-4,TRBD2,CASSFLAGLNHVQYF,TGTGCCAGCAGCTTCTTAGCGGGTCTAAACCACGTTCAGTACTTC
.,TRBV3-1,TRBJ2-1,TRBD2,CASSHRGGYNEQFF,TGTGCCAGCAGCCATCGGGGGGGCTACAATGAGCAGTTCTTC
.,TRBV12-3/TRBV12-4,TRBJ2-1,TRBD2,CASSLLAGGPNEQFF,TGTGCCAGCAGTTTATTAGCGGGGGGCCCCAATGAGCAGTTCTTC
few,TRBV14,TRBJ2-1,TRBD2,CASSHSWRGRYNEQFF,TGTGCCAGCAGCCATAGTTGGCGGGGGAGGTACAATGAGCAGTTCTTC
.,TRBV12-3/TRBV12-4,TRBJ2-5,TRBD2,CATSGGLAGGPGETQYF,TGTGCCACCTCTGGGGGACTAGCGGGAGGGCCGGGGGAGACCCAGTACTTC
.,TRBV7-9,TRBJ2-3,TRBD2,CASSWVLAASGDTQYF,TGTGCCAGCAGCTGGGTACTAGCGGCAAGCGGAGATACGCAGTATTTT
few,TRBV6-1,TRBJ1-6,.,CASSEAVSSYNSPLHF,TGTGCCAGCAGTGAAGCGGTCAGCTCCTATAATTCACCCCTCCACTTT
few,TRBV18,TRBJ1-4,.,CASSPATADEKLFF,TGTGCCAGCTCACCGGCGACAGCCGATGAAAAACTGTTTTTT
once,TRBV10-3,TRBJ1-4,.,CAISVEREEKLFF,TGTGCCATCAGTGTAGAGAGAGAGGAAAAACTGTTTTTT
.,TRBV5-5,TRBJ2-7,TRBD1,CASSFNRDRATYEQYF,TGTGCCAGCAGCTTTAATCGGGACAGGGCAACCTACGAGCAGTACTTC